This is a list of T cell receptor beta chains from one sample in a study of T-cell memory formation after mild COVID-19. TCRdb used MiXCR to reprocess the 5' RACE reads, holding one entry per CDR3 protein. The sample holds 400,000 to 450,000 distinct CDR3 sequences, 15% to 20% seen once. Specimen: PBMCs or a T cell subset sorted from them (not recorded which). The source is a young man who had mild COVID-19 (a few samples of this study predate the infection). Cell type and time point are not known. The CDR3 runs from the conserved cysteine through the conserved F or W. Fields, in order: V gene, D gene, clone size, J gene, CDR3 protein, CDR3 DNA. D genes are given only for firm matches. Some rows mark clone size as missing; the rest say once, few, many or name a class of expanded clone.

TRBV7-6	TRBD2	few	TRBJ2-3	CASSLAGRGVRDTQYF	TGTGCCAGCAGCTTAGCCGGCCGGGGGGTTAGAGATACGCAGTATTTT
TRBV12-3/TRBV12-4	TRBD1	NA	TRBJ1-1	CASSNRDRVGTEAFF	TGTGCCAGCAGTAACCGGGACAGGGTGGGCACTGAAGCTTTCTTT
TRBV7-6	NA	NA	TRBJ2-5	CASTDRAGIGETQYF	TGTGCCAGCACCGATCGGGCAGGGATTGGAGAGACCCAGTACTTC
TRBV20-1	NA	NA	TRBJ1-3	CSARKVQMGGNTIYF	TGCAGTGCTAGAAAGGTGCAGATGGGAGGAAACACCATATATTTT
TRBV19	TRBD1	few	TRBJ1-1	CASSTAGGTEAFF	TGTGCCAGTAGTACAGCAGGGGGCACTGAAGCTTTCTTT
TRBV7-2	TRBD1	many	TRBJ1-1	CASSLQGMNTEAFF	TGTGCCAGCAGTTTACAGGGGATGAACACTGAAGCTTTCTTT
TRBV7-9	NA	many	TRBJ1-5	CASSLGAGAIGTQHF	TGTGCCAGCAGCTTAGGGGCAGGGGCGATTGGGACCCAGCATTTT
TRBV24-1	NA	few	TRBJ2-1	CATSPGQWPTHEQFF	TGTGCCACCAGCCCAGGGCAGTGGCCCACCCATGAGCAGTTCTTC
TRBV11-2	NA	NA	TRBJ2-5	CASSPGVDQETQYF	TGTGCCAGCAGCCCCGGGGTTGACCAAGAGACCCAGTACTTC
TRBV12-3/TRBV12-4	TRBD2	many	TRBJ2-7	CASRRLASYEQYF	TGTGCCAGCAGGAGACTAGCCTCCTACGAGCAGTACTTC
TRBV12-3/TRBV12-4	TRBD1	many	TRBJ1-2	CASSTDPVGQGTYGYTF	TGTGCCAGCAGTACCGATCCGGTGGGACAGGGGACCTATGGCTACACCTTC
TRBV6-2/TRBV6-3	TRBD1	few	TRBJ2-3	CASGRGQRTDTQYF	TGTGCCAGCGGAAGGGGACAGCGCACAGATACGCAGTATTTT
TRBV6-1	TRBD2	many	TRBJ2-7	CASRPGLAGALPNEQYF	TGTGCCAGCAGACCAGGACTAGCGGGGGCTCTTCCTAACGAGCAGTACTTC
TRBV11-2	NA	NA	TRBJ2-1	CASSFLRDFLYNEQFF	TGTGCCAGCAGCTTTCTCAGGGACTTCCTCTACAATGAGCAGTTCTTC
TRBV7-6	TRBD1	once	TRBJ1-4	CASSTRQGGEKLFF	TGTGCCAGCAGCACCCGACAGGGAGGCGAAAAACTGTTTTTT
TRBV27	TRBD1	many	TRBJ2-7	CASRSARQGVIYEQYF	TGTGCCAGCAGATCGGCGAGACAGGGGGTAATCTACGAGCAGTACTTC
TRBV10-1	TRBD1	few	TRBJ2-7	CATSQGARYEQYF	TGCGCCACCTCACAGGGGGCCCGCTACGAGCAGTACTTC
TRBV20-1	NA	few	TRBJ2-7	CSARRGFEQYF	TGCAGTGCTAGACGAGGGTTCGAGCAGTACTTC
TRBV7-9	NA	NA	TRBJ2-5	CAISLVQVWKETQYF	TGTGCCATCAGCTTAGTACAGGTGTGGAAAGAGACCCAGTACTTC
TRBV6-6	NA	few	TRBJ1-6	CASSRDHSSYNSPLHF	TGTGCCAGCAGTAGAGATCATTCCTCCTATAATTCACCCCTCCACTTT
TRBV5-6	NA	NA	TRBJ1-4	CASSLSGREAPEKLFF	TGTGCCAGCAGCTTGTCGGGGCGGGAGGCTCCCGAAAAACTGTTTTTT
TRBV12-3/TRBV12-4	NA	NA	TRBJ1-6	CASSTRGLYNSPLHF	TGTGCCAGCAGTACGAGGGGCCTCTATAATTCACCCCTCCACTTT